The 7 T cell receptor beta chains below all came from one sample that was sequenced in a study of T cells in Graves' hyperthyroidism and ophthalmopathy. TCR beta CDR3 regions were amplified from RNA. A set of HTBI primers served as the primers for a first-round RT-PCR of the TCR CDR3. In TCRdb, the multiplex PCR reads were re-called with MiXCR into one record per CDR3 protein. The repertoire consists of about 480,000 distinct CDR3 sequences, with 14% occurring once and the leading ten covering around a sixth. Sequencing was done on a sample of blood. The receptors derive from a woman under 30 with Graves' hyperthyroidism.

This clonotype was recorded at least ten times. The chain carries TRBV27 and TRBJ1-2, with D possibly being TRBD1 (6 bases). The CDR3 is 18 amino acids. Per germline, CDR1 MNHEY and CDR2 SMNVEV (reference sequence). V lost 6 bases and J lost 8, with 31 bases in between. In DNA form, the CDR3 reads TGTGCCAGCAGCCTTAGGAGATCAGGGGCCCACCCCATGAGGGGCTACACCTTC. Its protein product is CASSLRRSGAHPMRGYTF.

On this clonotype itself: This clone may be a read error of a much larger clone one base away. The chain uses TRBV6-8 and TRBJ2-1, with 7 nucleotides matching TRBD2. There are 13 residues in the CDR3. The V gene's germline CDR1 is MNHGY and CDR2 SAAAGT. DNA of the CDR3: TGTGCCAACAGTTCGACTAGCCGGGATGAGCAGTTCTTC. Its translation is CANSSTSRDEQFF.

This clonotype occurred a few times. The CDR3 here is CATSDGVRSPLHF. CDR3 nucleotide sequence: TGTGCCACCAGCGACGGAGTACGCTCACCCCTCCACTTT. The chain couples TRBV24-1 to TRBJ1-6; D gene unclear. Trimming removed 7 bases from V and 10 bases from J, with 13 bases in between. This CDR3 is built from 13 residues. Looked up from germline, CDR1 is KGHDR and CDR2 is SFDVKD.

This clonotype came up many times. The rearrangement uses TRBV10-3 and TRBJ1-2; possibly TRBD1 for D (6 bases). CDR1 and CDR2 from the germline V gene are ENHRY and SYGVKD. CDR3 length: 13 amino acids. Trimming removed 6 bases at V and 3 bases at J, with 11 bases between. The CDR3: CAIRLQGDYGYTF. In DNA, the CDR3 is TGTGCCATCAGATTACAGGGAGACTATGGCTACACCTTC.

The J gene is TRBJ1-1, the V gene TRBV30, with 7 bases identical to TRBD1. The germline gives CDR1 GTSNPN, CDR2 SVGIG (reference sequence). The CDR3 has 15 amino acids. The V gene end was trimmed by 2 bases and the J gene end by 5 bases; junction bases not matched to a gene: 11. DNA of the CDR3: TGTGCCTGGAGTTTTCCCGAGACAGGGTTTACTGAAGCTTTCTTT. Translating it yields CAWSFPETGFTEAFF. Based on the CDR3 plus reference TRBV30 and TRBJ1-1, the full variable domain is SQTIHQWPATLVQPVGSPLSLECTVEGTSNPNLYWYRQAAGRGLQLLFYSVGIGQISSEVPQNLSASRPQDRQFILSSKKLLLSDSGFYLCAWSFPETGFTEAFFGQGTRLTVV.

This clonotype was detected ten times or more. This chain joins TRBV30 and TRBJ1-3, with 7 bases identical to TRBD1. The CDR3 has 15 amino acids. Germline CDR1 and CDR2: GTSNPN and SVGIG (reference sequence). V lost 5 bases and J lost 1; bases outside the gene matches: 8. This CDR3 reads CAWGTGVQSGNTIYF. The CDR3 DNA is TGTGCCTGGGGTACAGGGGTCCAATCTGGAAACACCATATATTTT.

This clonotype was recorded many times. The genes are TRBV25-1 and TRBJ2-5, with 7 bases identical to TRBD2. V dropped 3 bases and J dropped 1; count of bases not matched to a gene: 5. Per germline, CDR1 MGHDK and CDR2 SYGVNS. The length of the CDR3 is 15 residues. Here the CDR3 DNA reads TGTGCCAGCAGTGATATGCGCGGGGGCCAAGAGACCCAGTACTTC. It codes for CASSDMRGGQETQYF.